This T cell receptor beta chain emerged from a study of cytomegalovirus exposure and HLA in healthy donors. General study points: Accounts indicate the classifier identified cytomegalovirus status with strong specificity and sensitivity. The study designated 150 or so TCR beta chains cytomegalovirus-associated.

Clones were read by immunoSEQ multiplex PCR, and TCRdb kept only the in-frame ones, dropping some. The table records approximately 140,000 clones, 86% of them present only once. The germline V and J ends were trimmed by 0 bases and 3 bases, with 9 bases remaining between them. Germline CDR1 and CDR2: SGHNT and YYREEE (reference sequence). This CDR3 region has 15 residues. Note on this clone: As yet, its antigen is unknown.

The sequenced material came from PBMCs. The clonotype comes from a man between 18 and 35 years old in good health and CMV-seronegative. The rearrangement uses TRBV5-4 and TRBJ1-4; D is unresolved. CDR3 protein: CASSLDPGPNEKLFF. CDR3 in DNA: TGTGCCAGCAGCTTGGATCCAGGTCCTAATGAAAAACTGTTTTTT.